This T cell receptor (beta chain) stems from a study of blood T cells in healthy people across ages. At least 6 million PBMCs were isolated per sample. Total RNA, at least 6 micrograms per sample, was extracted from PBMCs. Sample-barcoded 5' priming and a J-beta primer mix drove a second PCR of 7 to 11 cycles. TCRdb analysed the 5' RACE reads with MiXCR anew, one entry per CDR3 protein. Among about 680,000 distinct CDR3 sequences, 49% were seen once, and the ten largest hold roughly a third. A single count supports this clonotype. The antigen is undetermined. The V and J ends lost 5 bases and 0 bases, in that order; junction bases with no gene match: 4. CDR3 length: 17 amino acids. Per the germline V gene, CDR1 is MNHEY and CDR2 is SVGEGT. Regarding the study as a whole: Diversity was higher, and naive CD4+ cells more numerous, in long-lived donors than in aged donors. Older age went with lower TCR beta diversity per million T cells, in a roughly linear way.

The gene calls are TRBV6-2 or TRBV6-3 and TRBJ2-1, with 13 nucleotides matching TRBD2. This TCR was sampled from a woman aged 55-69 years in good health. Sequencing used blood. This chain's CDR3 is CASSTRTSGSSYNEQFF. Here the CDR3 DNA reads TGTGCCAGCAGTACCCGGACTAGCGGGAGCTCCTACAATGAGCAGTTCTTC.